This T cell receptor beta chain is drawn from a study of shared clonotypes between healthy human individuals. Whole-study context: Researchers assigned three CD4 naive, three CD4 memory, two CD8 naive and one CD8 memory plate to each donor.

Terminally differentiated effector memory CD45RA+ cells were excluded from the naive CD8 cells, which were CD45RO-negative and positively selected for CCR7. Replicate PCRs for sorted subsets used around 190 ng DNA; this equaled around 29,000 T cell genomes. TCRdb's table, derived via immunoSEQ multiplex PCR, lists solely in-frame clones and lacks some. This table has 1.5 million to 2.5 million clones, approximately 94% appearing once. As regards this clone: Its target is unknown.

General observations from the study: Estimated richness was generally greater in naive than memory subsets. The represented genetic and exposure-history diversity was limited by the small number of donors.

The CDR3 has 15 residues. Trimming took off 0 bases at V and 4 bases at J, with 13 bases between the two ends. In germline, CDR1 is SGHDT, CDR2 YYEEEE. Specimen: naive CD8+ T cells sorted from blood. This TCR came from a man aged 18 to 30 in good health. V usage is TRBV5-6 and J usage is TRBJ1-2; no definite D call. CDR3: CASSLVIGYLYGYTF. The CDR3, as DNA: TGTGCCAGCAGCTTGGTTATCGGATACCTCTATGGCTACACCTTC.